The 29 T cell receptor beta chains given below trace back to one sample, sequenced in a study of cytomegalovirus exposure and HLA in healthy donors. The PCR was carried out with 60 Vbeta primers and 13 Jbeta primers. Profiling relied on immunoSEQ multiplex PCR, and the TCRdb table lists in-frame clones only, not all of them. The sample holds around 130,000 clones; roughly 76% are singletons and the top ten take 2% to 2.5%. Source material: PBMCs. Receptor source: a man aged 30 to 45 in good health and CMV-seronegative.

The rearrangement links TRBV10-3 to TRBJ2-6, with D tentatively TRBD2 (6 bases). Germline values: CDR1 ENHRY, CDR2 SYGVKD. This CDR3 region has 16 residues. Trimming removed 0 bases at V and 0 bases at J, with 6 bases between. The CDR3 nucleotides are TGTGCCATCAGTGAGTCTAGCGGCTCTGGGGCCAACGTCCTGACTTTC. It codes for CAISESSGSGANVLTF.

The J gene is TRBJ1-1, the V gene TRBV28; 9 nucleotides align to TRBD1. V was pared by 9 bases and J by 1 base, with 24 bases of the junction left unmatched. The CDR3 is made up of 20 amino acids. Looked up from germline, CDR1 is MDHEN and CDR2 is SYDVKM. CDR3 loop: CASPPGQGILIKEANTEAFF. The DNA for the CDR3 is TGTGCCAGTCCGCCGGGACAGGGTATCCTAATTAAAGAGGCGAACACTGAAGCTTTCTTT.

Only a few counts were recorded for this clone. The chain carries TRBV7-9 and TRBJ2-7; 12 bases are a match to TRBD2. CDR1 SEHNR and CDR2 FQNEAQ come from the germline V gene (reference sequence). J lost 0 bases, V lost 0 bases, and 6 bases had no gene match. The CDR3 is 18 amino acids. CDR3 in DNA: TGTGCCAGCAGCTTAGCACTAGCGGGGGGCCCCAGCTCCTACGAGCAGTACTTC. Translated: CASSLALAGGPSSYEQYF.

This chain links TRBV9 with TRBJ1-4; D is uncertain. The CDR3 extends over 16 amino acids. Trimming took off 2 bases at V and 3 bases at J, with 14 bases between the two ends. Germline assignment: CDR1 SGDLS and CDR2 YYNGEE. CDR3 amino acids: CASSVGPTASNEKLFF. CDR3 DNA sequence: TGTGCCAGCAGCGTGGGCCCCACAGCATCTAATGAAAAACTGTTTTTT.

The chain carries TRBV5-4 and TRBJ2-3, with TRBD1 matching 9 bases. The CDR3 totals 17 residues. Trimming cost V 5 bases and J 3 bases; bases outside gene matches: 13. Germline CDR1 and CDR2: SGHNT and YYREEE (reference sequence). CDR3 sequence: CASRAGYRGTGTDTQYF. DNA for the CDR3: TGTGCCAGCAGAGCTGGATACCGCGGGACAGGGACAGATACGCAGTATTTT.

CDR3: CASSWRTPNEKLFF. DNA for the CDR3: TGTGCCAGCAGCTGGAGAACTCCGAATGAAAAACTGTTTTTT. This chain uses TRBV7-9 with TRBJ1-4; D remains ambiguous. CDR1 is SEHNR and CDR2 is FQNEAQ in the germline V gene (reference sequence). The CDR3 spans 14 residues. V gave up 4 bases and J gave up 5 bases, with 11 bases separating them.

Remarks on this clone: Other DNA variants within this sample encode the same CDR3. This chain connects TRBV15 to TRBJ2-3, with 8 positions matching TRBD2. J gave up 1 base and V 0 bases, and 0 bases lay outside the gene matches. This CDR3 spans 15 amino acids. Germline CDR1 reads LNHNV; CDR2 reads YYDKDF (reference sequence). The CDR3 DNA is TGTGCCACCAGCAGAGAGCGGGGGGGCACAGATACGCAGTATTTT. Protein product: CATSRERGGTDTQYF.

J is TRBJ1-2 and V is TRBV7-9, with D maybe TRBD1 (5 bases). The germline gives CDR1 SEHNR, CDR2 FQNEAQ (reference sequence). The CDR3 has 13 amino acids. V gave up 2 bases and J gave up 8 bases, with 12 bases separating them. The CDR3 reads CASSLLSGVGYTF. The DNA for the CDR3 is TGTGCCAGCAGCTTACTGTCGGGGGTGGGCTACACCTTC.

The chain has TRBV11-2 and TRBJ1-2; the D gene is possibly TRBD1 (5 bases). Per the germline V gene, CDR1 is SGHAT and CDR2 is FQNNGV. The CDR3 is 16 amino acids. The V end was cut by 3 bases, the J end by 4 bases, with 18 bases between. DNA of the CDR3: TGTGCCAGCAGCTTGATCCGGCGGGGCCATGGCTATGGCTACACCTTC. Translating gives CASSLIRRGHGYGYTF.

The gene calls are TRBV15 and TRBJ1-2; 8 bases are shared with TRBD1. The V gene end was trimmed by 2 bases and the J gene end by 2 bases; junction bases not matched to a gene: 7. CDR1 LNHNV and CDR2 YYDKDF come from the germline V gene (reference sequence). There are 16 residues in the CDR3. As DNA, the CDR3 is TGTGCCACCAGCAGACCCCGCGGACAGGGAAACTATGGCTACACCTTC. Amino acids: CATSRPRGQGNYGYTF.

V is TRBV5-1 and J is TRBJ2-3; 10 bases agree with TRBD2. Germline CDR1 reads SGHRS; CDR2 reads YFSETQ. This CDR3 is built from 15 residues. V was pared by 7 bases and J by 3 bases, with 8 bases of the junction left unmatched. The DNA for the CDR3 is TGCGCCAGCTCCCCCCTAGCGGGGGAAACAGATACGCAGTATTTT. Its translation: CASSPLAGETDTQYF. The whole variable domain, filled in from reference TRBV5-1 and TRBJ2-3, reads KAGVTQTPRYLIKTRGQQVTLSCSPISGHRSVSWYQQTPGQGLQFLFEYFSETQRNKGNFPGRFSGRQFSNSRSEMNVSTLELGDSALYLCASSPLAGETDTQYFGPGTRLTVL.

This sequence joins TRBV27 and TRBJ1-4; 12 bases line up with TRBD1. Germline values: CDR1 MNHEY, CDR2 SMNVEV (reference sequence). This CDR3 region has 14 residues. Unmatched junction bases numbered 6, after V lost 8 bases and J lost 8 bases. The CDR3 loop reads CASGGQGAREKLFF. The CDR3 DNA reads TGTGCCAGCGGGGGACAGGGGGCGCGGGAAAAACTGTTTTTT. Full variable domain (missing parts from reference TRBV27 and TRBJ1-4): EAQVTQNPRYLITVTGKKLTVTCSQNMNHEYMSWYRQDPGLGLRQIYYSMNVEVTDKGDVPEGYKVSRKEKRNFPLILESPSPNQTSLYFCASGGQGAREKLFFGSGTQLSVL.

V usage is TRBV28 and J usage is TRBJ1-1; tentative D call: TRBD1 (6 bases). Per the germline V gene, CDR1 is MDHEN and CDR2 is SYDVKM. V lost 3 bases to trimming and J lost 9 bases, with 11 bases between them. The CDR3 spans 12 residues. CDR3 sequence: CASSFRGPKAFF. DNA of the CDR3: TGTGCCAGCAGTTTCAGGGGTCCAAAAGCTTTCTTT.

The gene calls are TRBV11-2 and TRBJ1-2, with D tentatively TRBD1 (5 bases). CDR3 length: 13 amino acids. From germline, CDR1 is SGHAT and CDR2 FQNNGV. The V gene lost 3 bases and the J gene lost 8 bases, with 13 bases spanning the gap. The CDR3 sequence is CASSLDIGLGYTF. CDR3 bases: TGTGCCAGCAGCTTGGACATTGGCCTGGGCTACACCTTC. Supplemented by reference TRBV11-2 and TRBJ1-2, the full variable domain reads EAGVAQSPRYKIIEKRQSVAFWCNPISGHATLYWYQQILGQGPKLLIQFQNNGVVDDSQLPKDRFSAERLKGVDSTLKIQPAKLEDSAVYLCASSLDIGLGYTFGSGTRLTVV.

The chain carries TRBV6-6 and TRBJ2-4, with TRBD2 matching 8 bases. The CDR3 has 14 amino acids. The ends lost 5 bases at V and 6 bases at J; junction bases unmatched: 6. CDR1 and CDR2 (germline): MNHNY, SVGAGI (reference sequence). This CDR3 reads CASSPVSGGNIQYF. The CDR3 DNA reads as TGTGCCAGCAGTCCCGTAAGCGGGGGAAACATTCAGTACTTC.

The rearrangement uses TRBV7-2 and TRBJ2-2; 12 positions agree with TRBD2. CDR3 length equals 16 residues. With 2 bases clipped from V and 6 bases from J, the junction kept 4 bases outside the gene matches. Germline V lookup: CDR1 SGHTA, CDR2 FQGNSA. The CDR3: CASSLLAGGLPGELFF. The CDR3 bases are TGTGCCAGCAGCTTACTAGCGGGGGGGCTACCCGGGGAGCTGTTTTTT.

The genes are TRBV5-6 and TRBJ1-2; TRBD1 agrees at 9 bases. The CDR3 is made up of 14 amino acids. Germline V gives CDR1 SGHDT, CDR2 YYEEEE. Trimming cost V 0 bases and J 4 bases; bases outside gene matches: 1. The CDR3, as DNA: TGTGCCAGCAGCTTGGAGGACAGGGGCTATGGCTACACCTTC. It is translated as CASSLEDRGYGYTF.

This clone came up once. The chain combines TRBV29-1 with TRBJ1-4; 9 positions agree with TRBD1. This CDR3 comprises 11 residues. The trim removed 7 bases at V and 11 bases at J, leaving 5 bases unmatched. The germline CDR1 and CDR2 sequences are SQVTM and ANQGSEA. CDR3 coding DNA: TGCAGCGGGGGACAGGGTGGTAAACTGTTTTTT. Protein sequence: CSGGQGGKLFF.

The rearrangement joins TRBV10-1 to TRBJ2-5, with a tentative D call TRBD2 (5 bases). V was pared by 4 bases and J by 11 bases, with 20 bases between. Germline CDR1 is WNHNN and CDR2 is SYGVQD (reference sequence). The CDR3 runs to 14 residues. The CDR3 nucleotides read TGCGCCAGCAGTGTGCGCCGTCCGTCGGAGGAGCAGTACTTC. This gives the protein CASSVRRPSEEQYF.

The J gene is TRBJ1-1, the V gene TRBV7-2; 8 nucleotides align to TRBD1. J lost 6 bases, V lost 3 bases, and 3 bases had no gene match. The CDR3 is 13 amino acids. CDR1 and CDR2 from the germline V gene are SGHTA and FQGNSA. DNA of the CDR3: TGTGCCAGCAGCTTCCGGACAGGGCCTGAAGCTTTCTTT. Its translation: CASSFRTGPEAFF. Complete variable domain (other parts from reference TRBV7-2 and TRBJ1-1): GAGVSQSPSNKVTEKGKDVELRCDPISGHTALYWYRQSLGQGLEFLIYFQGNSAPDKSGLPSDRFSAERTGGSVSTLTIQRTQQEDSAVYLCASSFRTGPEAFFGQGTRLTVV.

The gene calls are TRBV5-1 and TRBJ2-3, with D hard to call. Germline CDR1 reads SGHRS; CDR2 reads YFSETQ. The length of the CDR3 is 17 residues. Trimming took 0 bases from V and 0 from J, leaving 14 bases between them. The CDR3 sequence: CASSLGSGSFSTDTQYF. In DNA, the CDR3 is TGCGCCAGCAGCTTGGGGTCAGGTTCTTTTAGCACAGATACGCAGTATTTT.

V gene TRBV30 combines with J gene TRBJ2-3; TRBD2 matches at 12 bases. CDR3 size: 17 residues. Looked up from germline, CDR1 is GTSNPN and CDR2 is SVGIG (reference sequence). Unmatched junction bases numbered 6, after V lost 0 bases and J lost 2 bases. The CDR3 nucleotides read TGTGCCTGGAGTGTACCTGGACTAGCGGGGATCACAGATACGCAGTATTTT. It translates to CAWSVPGLAGITDTQYF. The whole variable domain, remainder taken from reference TRBV30 and TRBJ2-3, is SQTIHQWPATLVQPVGSPLSLECTVEGTSNPNLYWYRQAAGRGLQLLFYSVGIGQISSEVPQNLSASRPQDRQFILSSKKLLLSDSGFYLCAWSVPGLAGITDTQYFGPGTRLTVL.

The chain combines TRBV27 with TRBJ1-6; perhaps TRBD1 as D (6 bases). V was trimmed by 7 bases and J by 9 bases, leaving 16 bases between them. This CDR3 is 14 amino acids long. Germline CDR1 is MNHEY and CDR2 is SMNVEV (reference sequence). The CDR3: CASTRGRGASPLHF. The DNA for the CDR3 is TGTGCCAGCACTAGGGGCAGGGGTGCTTCACCCCTCCACTTT.

This sequence joins TRBV5-6 and TRBJ1-4; D unresolved. Germline V gene sequence: CDR1 SGHDT, CDR2 YYEEEE. Trimming shortened V by 0 bases and J by 5 bases, and 14 bases separated the two germline ends. The CDR3 extends over 16 amino acids. Here the CDR3 reads CASSLGRRQLNEKLFF. CDR3 DNA: TGTGCCAGCAGCTTGGGTAGGAGGCAGTTAAATGAAAAACTGTTTTTT.

The V call is TRBV7-8, the J call TRBJ2-2; D possibly corresponds to TRBD1 (5 bases). Trimming pared 1 base from V and 0 bases from J, leaving 9 bases between. CDR1 and CDR2 from the germline V gene are SGHVS and FQNEAQ. The CDR3 runs to 16 residues. The CDR3 protein is CASSLVGRANTGELFF. CDR3 sequence (DNA): TGTGCCAGCAGCTTAGTGGGCAGGGCGAACACCGGGGAGCTGTTTTTT.

Here the CDR3 DNA reads TGTGCCAGCAGTTTATTCAGACAGGGGAACACTGAAGCTTTCTTT. It translates to CASSLFRQGNTEAFF. The V and J genes are TRBV27 and TRBJ1-1, with TRBD1 matching 7 bases. Germline CDR1 and CDR2: MNHEY and SMNVEV (reference sequence). Germline trimming cut 1 base from V and 1 base from J; bases unmatched to any gene: 3. This CDR3 is 15 amino acids long.

Here the CDR3 DNA reads TGTGCCAGCAGTGAAAGGGGGGGCTTCAGCAATCAGCCCCAGCATTTT. This encodes CASSERGGFSNQPQHF. The chain carries TRBV6-1 and TRBJ1-5; D possibly corresponds to TRBD1 (6 bases). V was trimmed by 2 bases and J by 1 base, leaving 12 bases between them. The CDR3 is made up of 16 amino acids. Germline values: CDR1 MNHNS, CDR2 SASEGT.

This clone occurred a few times. V is TRBV25-1 and J is TRBJ2-3, with D hard to call. The V gene lost 2 bases and the J gene lost 2 bases, with 8 bases spanning the gap. The CDR3 consists of 14 residues. From germline, CDR1 is MGHDK and CDR2 SYGVNS. CDR3 in amino acids: CASSEDKTTDTQYF. CDR3 DNA: TGTGCCAGCAGTGAAGACAAAACCACAGATACGCAGTATTTT.

This clone has just one count. The chain recombines TRBV9 with TRBJ2-5; 15 nucleotides line up with TRBD2. The CDR3 covers 16 residues. J gave up 4 bases and V 4 bases, and 5 bases lay outside the gene matches. Germline V gene lookup returns CDR1 SGDLS and CDR2 YYNGEE. CDR3 region: CASSSGTSGGLETQYF. The DNA for the CDR3 is TGTGCCAGCAGCTCAGGGACTAGCGGGGGGTTAGAGACCCAGTACTTC. Filled out from reference TRBV9 and TRBJ2-5, the complete variable domain reads DSGVTQTPKHLITATGQRVTLRCSPRSGDLSVYWYQQSLDQGLQFLIQYYNGEERAKGNILERFSAQQFPDLHSELNLSSLELGDSALYFCASSSGTSGGLETQYFGPGTRLLVL.